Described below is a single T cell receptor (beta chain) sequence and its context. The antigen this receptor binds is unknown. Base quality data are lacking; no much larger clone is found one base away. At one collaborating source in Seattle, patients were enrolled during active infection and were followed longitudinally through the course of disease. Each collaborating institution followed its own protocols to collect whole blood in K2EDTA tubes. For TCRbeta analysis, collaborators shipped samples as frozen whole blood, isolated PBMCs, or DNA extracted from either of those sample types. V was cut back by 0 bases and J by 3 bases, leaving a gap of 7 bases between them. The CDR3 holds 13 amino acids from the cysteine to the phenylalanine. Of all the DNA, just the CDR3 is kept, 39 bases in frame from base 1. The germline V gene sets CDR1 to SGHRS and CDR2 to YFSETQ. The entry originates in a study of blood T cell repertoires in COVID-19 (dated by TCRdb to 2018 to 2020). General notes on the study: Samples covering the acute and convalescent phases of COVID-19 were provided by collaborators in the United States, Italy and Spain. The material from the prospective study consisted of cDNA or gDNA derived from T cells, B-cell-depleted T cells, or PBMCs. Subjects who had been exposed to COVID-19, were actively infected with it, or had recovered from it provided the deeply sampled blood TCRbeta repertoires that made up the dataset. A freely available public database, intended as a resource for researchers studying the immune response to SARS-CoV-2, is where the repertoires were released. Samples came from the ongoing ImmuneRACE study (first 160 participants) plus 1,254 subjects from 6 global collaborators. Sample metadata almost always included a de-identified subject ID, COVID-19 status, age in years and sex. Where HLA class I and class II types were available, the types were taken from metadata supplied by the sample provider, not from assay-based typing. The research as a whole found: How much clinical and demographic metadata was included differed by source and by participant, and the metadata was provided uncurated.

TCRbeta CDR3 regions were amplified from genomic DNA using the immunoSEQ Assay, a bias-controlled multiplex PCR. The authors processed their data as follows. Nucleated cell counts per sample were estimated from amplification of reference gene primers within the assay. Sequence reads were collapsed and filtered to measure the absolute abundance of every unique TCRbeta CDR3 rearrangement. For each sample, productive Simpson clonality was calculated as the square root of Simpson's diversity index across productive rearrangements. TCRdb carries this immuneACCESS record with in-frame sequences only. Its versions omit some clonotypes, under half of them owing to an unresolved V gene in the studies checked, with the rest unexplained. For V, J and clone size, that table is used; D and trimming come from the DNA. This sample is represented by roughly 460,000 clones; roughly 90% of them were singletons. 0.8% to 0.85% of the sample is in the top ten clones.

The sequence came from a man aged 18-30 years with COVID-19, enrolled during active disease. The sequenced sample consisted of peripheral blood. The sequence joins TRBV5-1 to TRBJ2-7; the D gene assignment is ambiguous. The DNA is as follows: TGCGCCAGCAGCTTGGGGCAAAACTACGAGCAGTACTTC. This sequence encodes CASSLGQNYEQYF.